This T cell receptor beta chain was obtained from a study of T-cell reconstitution after alpha-beta-depleted transplantation in children (dated by TCRdb to 2016 to 2017). The study in broad terms: The study quantitatively tracked T-cell immune reconstitution after TCRalphabeta/CD19-depleted allogeneic hematopoietic cell transplantation in children using TCR repertoire profiling. Findings and caveats that apply to the study as a whole: Over the following months the frequencies of hyperexpanded clones went down, and after one year T-cell counts and TCRbeta diversity were mostly credited to newly produced T cells. The apparently early recovery of alphabetaT-cell counts about two months after transplant reportedly depended on only several hundred rapidly expanded clones that came from non-depleted graft cells. In some patients, the high TCRbeta diversity seen at day 60 was put down to recipient T cells and intrathymic progenitors that had survived conditioning.

Library preparation employed PCR. Sequenced on an Illumina HiSeq 2500. To normalize quantification of the TCRbeta repertoire, the TCR libraries were built with molecular barcoding that relied on unique molecular identifiers. The raw public data were reprocessed by TCRdb itself: fastp quality trimming at Q25, MiXCR clonotype calling, in-frame beta chains only. A single entry per CDR3 protein holds the most common genes and DNA from its merged rows. The sample includes around 600,000 distinct CDR3 sequences, with around 23% observed a single time. The biggest ten clones account for 12% to 15% of the sample. CDR1 MDHEN and CDR2 SYDVKM are derived from the germline V gene. CDR3 length: 16 amino acids, cysteine to phenylalanine. Left in the record is the CDR3 DNA by itself, 48 bases read in frame from the first base. V was cut back by 6 bases and J by 0 bases, leaving a gap of 15 bases between them. For this clonotype: No cognate antigen has been identified for it. Base quality data are lacking; no much larger clone is found one base away.

The treatment or condition label of this sample denotes: allogeneic hematopoietic cell transplantation with graft depleted of TCRalphabeta T cells and CD19 B cells. The transplant recipients were children given TCRalphabeta/CD19-depleted allogeneic hematopoietic cell grafts. This chain is built from TRBV28 and TRBJ2-1; too little of a D gene remains to name it. Specimen: PBMCs, mostly from graft donor cells, collected 360 days after TCRalphabeta/CD19-depleted stem cell transplant. This TCR came from a boy younger than two who had a stem cell transplant for acute myeloid leukemia, so the T cells may come from the graft donor. The DNA is TGTGCCAGCAGAATGGGCCCGCTAGGCTCCTACAATGAGCAGTTCTTC. Translated, this is CASRMGPLGSYNEQFF.